This T cell receptor (beta chain) was profiled in a study of OX40 agonist ivuxolimab in advanced cancers. The data were produced by immunoSEQ multiplex PCR, yet TCRdb's version contains in-frame clones alone and is incomplete. The sample has roughly 56,000 clones, under 90% seen once. Germline CDR1 reads KGHSH; CDR2 reads LQKENI. The CDR3 contains 18 residues. The V end lost 5 bases, the J end lost 1 base, and 20 bases lay between the germline ends. The sample was CD4+ or CD8+ T cells sorted from blood, taken in a trial of the OX40 agonist ivuxolimab. The clonotype comes from an adult with an advanced solid tumor such as melanoma, head and neck, liver or kidney cancer. V and J are TRBV18 and TRBJ2-2, with D perhaps matching TRBD2 (5 bases). CDR3 residues: CASSELAPRDGNTGELFF. In DNA, the CDR3 is TGTGCCAGCTCAGAATTGGCGCCGAGGGATGGGAACACCGGGGAGCTGTTTTTT.